The clone carrying this T cell receptor (beta chain) was detected many times. The antigen remains unidentified. TCRdb re-derived calls from the multiplex PCR reads in MiXCR, one entry per CDR3 protein. Of 150,000 to 200,000 distinct CDR3 sequences in the sample, about 33% were seen once. The data belong to a study of breast tumors, draining lymph nodes, adjacent tissues. General study findings and limits: Tumor repertoires ranked between lymph nodes and nontumor tissue in diversity, with V and J gene preferences. Luminal-like breast cancer showed significantly greater tumor-nontumor repertoire similarity than basal-like breast cancer did. Data fit most tumor T cells coming from lymph node, expanding in tumor. Tumor T cell lymph node origin was a supported hypothesis, not proven.

Breast cancer patients provided tissue from their axillary draining lymph nodes. The source material was axillary lymph node tissue. The receptor's source is a female donor with breast cancer. Some clones in this sample may be carry-over from other donors' samples.

The CDR3 bases are TGTGCCAGCAGTGAATCGGACAGGGGCTTTGCAACTAATGAAAAACTGTTTTTT. Protein: CASSESDRGFATNEKLFF. This chain links TRBV25-1 with TRBJ1-4; 9 bases line up with TRBD1. V trimming: 1 base; J trimming: 0 bases; junction bases outside the gene matches: 6. This CDR3 is built from 18 residues. Per germline, CDR1 MGHDK and CDR2 SYGVNS.